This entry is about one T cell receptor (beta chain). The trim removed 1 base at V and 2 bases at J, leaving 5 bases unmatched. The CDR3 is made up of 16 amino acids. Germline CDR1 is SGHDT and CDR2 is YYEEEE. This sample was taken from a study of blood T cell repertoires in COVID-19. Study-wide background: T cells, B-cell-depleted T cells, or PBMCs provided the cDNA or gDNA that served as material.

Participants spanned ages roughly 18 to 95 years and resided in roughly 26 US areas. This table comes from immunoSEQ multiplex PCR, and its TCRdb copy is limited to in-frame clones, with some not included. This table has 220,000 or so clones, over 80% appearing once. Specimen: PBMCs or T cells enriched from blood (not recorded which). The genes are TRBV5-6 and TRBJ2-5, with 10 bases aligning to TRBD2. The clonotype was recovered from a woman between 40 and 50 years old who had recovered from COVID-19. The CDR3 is CASSLITSGTQETQYF. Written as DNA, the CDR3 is TGTGCCAGCAGCTTGATTACTAGCGGGACACAAGAGACCCAGTACTTC.